A selection of T cell receptor beta chains follows, all from one sample in a study of blood T cell repertoires in COVID-19. Sequencing used immunoSEQ multiplex PCR; TCRdb keeps in-frame clones, though not all of them. In the table there are more than 65,000 clones, about 80% of which are singletons. Source material: peripheral blood. These receptors were taken from a human donor in a cohort sampled during active COVID-19. Both conserved end residues are part of each CDR3.

v_gene: TRBV2
CDR3aa: CASSGTGGDYGYTF

v_gene: TRBV7-2
CDR3aa: CASSSPGTRMFF

v_gene: TRBV28
CDR3aa: CASSFVGNTIYF

v_gene: TRBV28
CDR3aa: CASSSPQVTVNYGYTF

v_gene: TRBV5-4
CDR3aa: CASSLGGRRVEQYF

v_gene: TRBV3-1/TRBV3-2
CDR3aa: CASSQGQGKGQPQHF

v_gene: TRBV18
CDR3aa: CASSQPGVQETQYF

v_gene: TRBV27
CDR3aa: CARGDTQETQYF

v_gene: TRBV28
CDR3aa: CASSFQGSADTQYF

v_gene: TRBV5-1
CDR3aa: CASSPGQGMDTQYF

v_gene: TRBV4-1
CDR3aa: CASGRDRDYEQYF

v_gene: TRBV30
CDR3aa: CAWIAFGTGDYEQYF